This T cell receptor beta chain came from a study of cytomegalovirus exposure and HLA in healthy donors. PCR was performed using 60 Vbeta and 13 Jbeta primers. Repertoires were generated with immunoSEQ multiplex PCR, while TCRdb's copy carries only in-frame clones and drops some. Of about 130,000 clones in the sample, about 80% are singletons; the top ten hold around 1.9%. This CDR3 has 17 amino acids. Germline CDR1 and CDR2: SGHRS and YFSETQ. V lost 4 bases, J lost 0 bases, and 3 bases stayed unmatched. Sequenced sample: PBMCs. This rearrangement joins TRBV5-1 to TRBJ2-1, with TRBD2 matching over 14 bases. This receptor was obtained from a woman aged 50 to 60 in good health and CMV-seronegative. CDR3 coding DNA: TGCGCCAGCAGCCCAGGGACTAGCGGGAGCTCCTACAATGAGCAGTTCTTC. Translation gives CASSPGTSGSSYNEQFF.